These 15 T cell receptor beta chains came from one sample sequenced in a study of control samples from healthy donors and cancer patients. The method was immunoSEQ multiplex PCR; TCRdb's version includes in-frame clones alone and lacks a portion of them. The sample has some 78,000 clones, roughly nine tenths seen once. Source material: blood. The receptors stem from a woman aged 55-75 years in good health.

This clone was seen just once. The chain employs TRBV30 and TRBJ1-2, with D uncertain. The V end lost 3 bases, the J end lost 4 bases, and 18 bases lay between the germline ends. Germline V gives CDR1 GTSNPN, CDR2 SVGIG (reference sequence). There are 15 residues in the CDR3. CDR3 sequence reads: CAWSPETPRTYGYTF. The CDR3 nucleotides read TGTGCCTGGAGCCCGGAGACACCCAGGACCTATGGCTACACCTTC. Drawing the rest from reference TRBV30 and TRBJ1-2, the complete variable domain is SQTIHQWPATLVQPVGSPLSLECTVEGTSNPNLYWYRQAAGRGLQLLFYSVGIGQISSEVPQNLSASRPQDRQFILSSKKLLLSDSGFYLCAWSPETPRTYGYTFGSGTRLTVV.

This chain joins TRBV7-2 and TRBJ1-5; D not certain. This CDR3 is built from 16 residues. Germline V gene data show CDR1 as SGHTA and CDR2 as FQGNSA. V was pared by 1 base and J by 0 bases, with 10 bases between. In DNA, the CDR3 is TGTGCCAGCAGCTTAGTGACACCTTATAGCAATCAGCCCCAGCATTTT. It specifies CASSLVTPYSNQPQHF.

The chain recombines TRBV7-8 with TRBJ1-4, with D uncertain. The CDR3 covers 15 residues. CDR1 is SGHVS, CDR2 FQNEAQ, per germline. Trimming pared 4 bases from V and 7 bases from J, leaving 16 bases between. The CDR3 here is CASSSSRPGTEKLFF. CDR3 coding DNA: TGTGCCAGCAGCTCCTCCAGGCCGGGTACTGAAAAACTGTTTTTT.

In its sample, this clone was seen a few times. This chain links TRBV29-1 with TRBJ1-1; D is unresolved. Germline CDR1 SQVTM, CDR2 ANQGSEA. This CDR3 has 11 amino acids. Trimming shortened V by 4 bases and J by 4 bases, and 7 bases separated the two germline ends. CDR3 coding DNA: TGCAGCGTTGTCGCACCCACTGAAGCTTTCTTT. Protein sequence: CSVVAPTEAFF.

The gene calls are TRBV7-2 and TRBJ1-3, with TRBD1 as a possible D gene (5 bases). The CDR3 consists of 15 residues. With 3 bases removed from V and 1 base from J, the gap between germline ends came to 10 bases. Germline V gene sequence: CDR1 SGHTA, CDR2 FQGNSA. The CDR3: CASSFPQGSGNTIYF. CDR3 bases: TGTGCCAGCAGCTTTCCTCAGGGATCTGGAAACACCATATATTTT.

CDR3 loop: CASSQEPGQPRAFF. The CDR3 nucleotides read TGCGCCAGCAGCCAAGAGCCGGGACAGCCGAGAGCTTTCTTT. This rearrangement joins TRBV4-1 to TRBJ1-1, with TRBD1 identical over 7 bases. Germline V gene data show CDR1 as MGHRA and CDR2 as YSYEKL. V dropped 0 bases and J dropped 10; count of bases not matched to a gene: 8. The CDR3 totals 14 residues.

The rearrangement uses TRBV28 and TRBJ2-1; D call uncertain. The CDR3 sequence is 13 residues long. V dropped 5 bases and J dropped 7 bases, with 12 bases sitting between them. Germline V CDR1 and CDR2: MDHEN, SYDVKM. The CDR3 loop reads CASSGKRWNEQFF. The CDR3 bases are TGTGCCAGCAGTGGCAAGAGGTGGAATGAGCAGTTCTTC.

The chain combines TRBV2 with TRBJ2-7; 9 bases map to TRBD2. This CDR3 is built from 15 residues. Germline loops: CDR1 SNHLY, CDR2 FYNNEI. Losses at the gene ends were 2 bases for V and 2 bases for J; bases not matched to a gene: 4. The CDR3 sequence: CASSESSGRTYEQYF. DNA of the CDR3: TGTGCCAGCAGTGAATCGAGCGGGAGGACCTACGAGCAGTACTTC. The entire variable domain, with the rest obtained from reference TRBV2 and TRBJ2-7, is as follows: EPEVTQTPSHQVTQMGQEVILRCVPISNHLYFYWYRQILGQKVEFLVSFYNNEISEKSEIFDDQFSVERPDGSNFTLKIRSTKLEDSAMYFCASSESSGRTYEQYFGPGTRLTVT.

The chain carries TRBV6-5 and TRBJ1-2; possible D gene TRBD1, 6 bases. V was trimmed by 1 base and J by 6 bases, leaving 9 bases between them. The CDR3 sequence is 13 residues long. The germline gives CDR1 MNHEY, CDR2 SVGAGI. As DNA, the CDR3 is TGTGCCAGCAGTTACTGGGCAGGGGATGGCTACACCTTC. This sequence encodes CASSYWAGDGYTF.

The chain uses TRBV7-9 and TRBJ2-1, with D possibly TRBD1 on 6 matching bases. CDR1 SEHNR and CDR2 FQNEAQ come from the germline V gene (reference sequence). The CDR3 is 15 amino acids. Trimming took off 1 base at V and 4 bases at J, with 11 bases between the two ends. DNA for the CDR3: TGTGCCAGCAGCTTAGTTCACAGGGAATACAATGAGCAGTTCTTC. Its protein product is CASSLVHREYNEQFF.

V and J are TRBV4-3 and TRBJ2-7; 7 bases match TRBD1. J was trimmed by 1 base and V by 1 base; bases with no gene match: 4. Germline lookup yields CDR1 LGHNA and CDR2 YSLEER. CDR3 length equals 15 residues. In DNA, the CDR3 is TGCGCCAGCAGCCAAGGGGGACAGTCGTCCTACGAGCAGTACTTC. This encodes CASSQGGQSSYEQYF.

The chain links TRBV15 to TRBJ1-5, with D unclear. Trimming cost V 0 bases and J 6 bases, with 12 bases left between them. Germline V CDR1 and CDR2: LNHNV, YYDKDF (reference sequence). The CDR3 length is 15 residues. CDR3 residues: CATSRDRGSGQPQHF. DNA of the CDR3: TGTGCCACCAGCAGAGATCGGGGTTCAGGTCAGCCCCAGCATTTT.

This clone has a single count. The gene calls are TRBV29-1 and TRBJ2-7; a possible D gene is TRBD1 (7 bases). V lost 7 bases, J lost 3 bases, and 19 bases lay in between. This CDR3 region has 14 residues. From germline, CDR1 is SQVTM and CDR2 ANQGSEA. CDR3 residues: CSALTAGGLYEQYF. The CDR3, as DNA: TGCAGCGCACTAACGGCAGGGGGGCTCTACGAGCAGTACTTC.

This chain links TRBV5-1 with TRBJ2-3, with TRBD2 matching over 7 bases. Germline CDR1 reads SGHRS; CDR2 reads YFSETQ. V lost 3 bases to trimming and J lost 4 bases; unmatched junction nucleotides: 8. This CDR3 comprises 15 residues. The CDR3 spells CASSSRGGASDTQYF. CDR3 in DNA: TGCGCCAGCAGCTCCCGGGGAGGGGCGTCAGATACGCAGTATTTT.

This chain links TRBV5-1 with TRBJ2-3, with TRBD1 as a possible D gene (5 bases). Germline V gives CDR1 SGHRS, CDR2 YFSETQ. CDR3 length equals 16 residues. V gave up 4 bases and J gave up 4 bases, with 19 bases separating them. The CDR3 protein is CASSLGAGPGSDTQYF. The CDR3 nucleotides are TGCGCCAGCAGCCTAGGGGCAGGTCCAGGCTCAGATACGCAGTATTTT.